This entry is about one TCR beta chain. Its recognized antigen is unknown. Base-call qualities are not available, and no considerably larger clone is one nucleotide away. In the first month after transplant, blood samples were collected up to 4 times, and after that at least monthly when available. This record belongs to a study of graft-versus-host responses after intestinal transplantation (TCRdb year 2021). In terms of the full investigation: The transplants that recipients received were multivisceral, liver-intestinal, or isolated intestinal. Every recipient was given anti-thymocyte globulin induction, followed by about three years of maintenance tacrolimus and steroids. After intestinal transplantation, graft-versus-host and host-versus-graft alloreactive T cell clones in the graft, circulation and bone marrow were tracked using bulk TCR-beta CDR3 sequencing. Alloreactive clones were identified by sequencing pre-transplant mixed lymphocyte reaction products and comparing them with unstimulated pre-transplant donor and recipient T cells. A cohort of around 25 intestinal transplant recipients, including one retransplant, was enrolled, and 3 patients lacking pretransplant specimens were excluded. A peak of at least 4% donor T cells among recipient peripheral blood mononuclear cells was the definition used for donor T cell macrochimerism. Instead of going to the commercial service, samples from a few later patients were sequenced in-house on an Illumina MiSeq and processed with MiXCR. The paper's findings and limits, for the study overall: GvH clones were detected in recipient bone marrow, and some of these GvH clones were observed earlier in ileal mucosa or blood, consistent with an intestinal mucosal origin. Conclusions were limited by the relatively low number and heterogeneity of intestinal transplant patients. In patients with donor T cell macrochimerism, the allografts had high GvH to HvG T cell clonal ratios. Peak levels of circulating GvH clones were associated with declines in HvG clones early after transplant.

Libraries were prepared through the immunoSEQ multiplex PCR assay. Adaptive Biotechnologies carried out high-throughput TCR-beta CDR3 sequencing of genomic DNA for most patients. Per the authors' processing: Adaptive's ImmunoSEQ software supplied the TCR sequencing data for under 20 patients, while MiXCR and VDJtools were used to process three other patients. CDR3 nucleotide sequences shared by donor and recipient were removed because the origin of these sequences could not be assigned. To count as alloreactive, a clone needed at least 2-fold expansion over unstimulated cells and a minimum CFSE-low frequency of 0.002% (template counts) or 0.001% (read counts). Mappable clones were those detected in sequenced pre-transplant spleen, lymph node, or MLR CFSE-low populations of the donor or recipient. The cumulative frequency of alloreactive clones was calculated as a percentage of all sequences, weighted by copy number. TCRdb took over this immuneACCESS table, retaining in-frame rearrangements with V and J assigned. Such tables are incomplete; in checked studies, under half of the missing clones stem from an unresolved V gene, and the remainder is unexplained. The DNA gave D and trimming, while V, J and clone size come from that table. The sample data list some 41,000 clones, and 91% of these were observed just once. 2% to 2.5% of the sample is taken by the ten largest.

The germline V gene sets CDR1 to KGHSH and CDR2 to LQKENI. V gives up 3 bases and J gives up 1 base, and the segment between their germline ends measures 15 bases. The cysteine opens and the phenylalanine closes a CDR3 of 16 amino acids. Only the CDR3 DNA stays, 48 bases, in frame from base 1. This receptor chain uses TRBV18 and TRBJ1-2; the D region possibly corresponds to TRBD1 (6 bases align). The source of this sequence is a human patient who received an intestinal transplant, so some T cells may come from the graft donor. The sequencing used PBMCs, collected around 330 days after intestinal transplant. The sequence in DNA is TGTGCCAGCTCACCCTCACTTGGACAGATTAACTATGGCTACACCTTC. It is translated as CASSPSLGQINYGYTF.